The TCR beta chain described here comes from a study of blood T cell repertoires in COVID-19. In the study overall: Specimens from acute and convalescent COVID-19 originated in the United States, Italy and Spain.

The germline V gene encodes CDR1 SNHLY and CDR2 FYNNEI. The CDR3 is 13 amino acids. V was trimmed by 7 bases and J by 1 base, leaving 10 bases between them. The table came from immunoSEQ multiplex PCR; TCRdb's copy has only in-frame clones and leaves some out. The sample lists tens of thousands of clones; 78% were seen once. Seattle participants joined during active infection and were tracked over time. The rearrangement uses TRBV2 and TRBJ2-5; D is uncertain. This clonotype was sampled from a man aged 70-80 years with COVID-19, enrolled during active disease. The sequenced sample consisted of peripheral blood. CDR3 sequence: CASNTRLQETQYF. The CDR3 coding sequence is TGTGCCAGCAATACTCGTCTCCAAGAGACCCAGTACTTC.